This TCR beta chain is from a study of cytomegalovirus exposure and HLA in healthy donors. Comment on this clone: What it recognizes is unknown.

V lost 7 bases and J lost 6; bases outside the gene matches: 9. The CDR3 is 13 amino acids. Germline CDR1 SQVTM, CDR2 ANQGSEA. Findings of the study overall: Under in vitro conditions, a few CMV-associated chains were confirmed as specific for CMV antigens. According to reports, the classifier identified cytomegalovirus status with high specificity and sensitivity.

Some clones are missing from TCRdb's copy, which holds only in-frame ones; the method was immunoSEQ multiplex PCR. The top ten hold more than 0.7% of the sample, which has under 200,000 clones, about 96% seen once. Sequenced input: PBMCs. The chain couples TRBV29-1 to TRBJ1-2; TRBD1 matches at 9 bases. This TCR derives from a woman aged 18 to 35 in good health and CMV-seronegative. CDR3 bases: TGCAGCGGGAGAGGGACAGGGATTCATGGCTACACCTTC. It is translated as CSGRGTGIHGYTF.